This T cell receptor beta chain was recorded in a study of shared clonotypes between healthy human individuals. Only CD45RO-negative cells positively selected for CCR7 counted as naive CD8 cells, so terminally differentiated effector memory CD45RA+ cells were excluded. Germline V gene data show CDR1 as SEHNR and CDR2 as FQNEAQ (reference sequence). Trimming took 0 bases from V and 14 from J, leaving 11 bases between them. The CDR3 extends over 13 amino acids. Assay execution took place at the deep level. Genomic DNA from each subset was divided evenly over several immunoSEQ plates. In the authors' methods: Junction-only sequences without quality scores were provided by ImmunoSEQ, so filtering was different. Profiling relied on immunoSEQ multiplex PCR, and the TCRdb table lists in-frame clones only, not all of them. D and trimming were read from the DNA, whereas the V and J calls and clone size are those reported in that table. The sample yields about 2 million clones, approximately 94% seen once.

The rearrangement links TRBV7-9 to TRBJ1-6; D is possibly TRBD1 (5 bases). The sequencing sample was made of naive CD8+ T cells sorted from blood. The clonotype comes from a man between 18 and 29 years old in good health. CDR3 in amino acids: CASSLAEGPSLHF. The CDR3 DNA follows: TGTGCCAGCAGCTTAGCGGAGGGGCCGTCCCTCCACTTT. The full variable domain, with the rest looked up from reference TRBV7-9 and TRBJ1-6, is DTGVSQNPRHKITKRGQNVTFRCDPISEHNRLYWYRQTLGQGPEFLTYFQNEAQLEKSRLLSDRFSAERPKGSFSTLEIQRTEQGDSAMYLCASSLAEGPSLHFGNGTRLTVT.